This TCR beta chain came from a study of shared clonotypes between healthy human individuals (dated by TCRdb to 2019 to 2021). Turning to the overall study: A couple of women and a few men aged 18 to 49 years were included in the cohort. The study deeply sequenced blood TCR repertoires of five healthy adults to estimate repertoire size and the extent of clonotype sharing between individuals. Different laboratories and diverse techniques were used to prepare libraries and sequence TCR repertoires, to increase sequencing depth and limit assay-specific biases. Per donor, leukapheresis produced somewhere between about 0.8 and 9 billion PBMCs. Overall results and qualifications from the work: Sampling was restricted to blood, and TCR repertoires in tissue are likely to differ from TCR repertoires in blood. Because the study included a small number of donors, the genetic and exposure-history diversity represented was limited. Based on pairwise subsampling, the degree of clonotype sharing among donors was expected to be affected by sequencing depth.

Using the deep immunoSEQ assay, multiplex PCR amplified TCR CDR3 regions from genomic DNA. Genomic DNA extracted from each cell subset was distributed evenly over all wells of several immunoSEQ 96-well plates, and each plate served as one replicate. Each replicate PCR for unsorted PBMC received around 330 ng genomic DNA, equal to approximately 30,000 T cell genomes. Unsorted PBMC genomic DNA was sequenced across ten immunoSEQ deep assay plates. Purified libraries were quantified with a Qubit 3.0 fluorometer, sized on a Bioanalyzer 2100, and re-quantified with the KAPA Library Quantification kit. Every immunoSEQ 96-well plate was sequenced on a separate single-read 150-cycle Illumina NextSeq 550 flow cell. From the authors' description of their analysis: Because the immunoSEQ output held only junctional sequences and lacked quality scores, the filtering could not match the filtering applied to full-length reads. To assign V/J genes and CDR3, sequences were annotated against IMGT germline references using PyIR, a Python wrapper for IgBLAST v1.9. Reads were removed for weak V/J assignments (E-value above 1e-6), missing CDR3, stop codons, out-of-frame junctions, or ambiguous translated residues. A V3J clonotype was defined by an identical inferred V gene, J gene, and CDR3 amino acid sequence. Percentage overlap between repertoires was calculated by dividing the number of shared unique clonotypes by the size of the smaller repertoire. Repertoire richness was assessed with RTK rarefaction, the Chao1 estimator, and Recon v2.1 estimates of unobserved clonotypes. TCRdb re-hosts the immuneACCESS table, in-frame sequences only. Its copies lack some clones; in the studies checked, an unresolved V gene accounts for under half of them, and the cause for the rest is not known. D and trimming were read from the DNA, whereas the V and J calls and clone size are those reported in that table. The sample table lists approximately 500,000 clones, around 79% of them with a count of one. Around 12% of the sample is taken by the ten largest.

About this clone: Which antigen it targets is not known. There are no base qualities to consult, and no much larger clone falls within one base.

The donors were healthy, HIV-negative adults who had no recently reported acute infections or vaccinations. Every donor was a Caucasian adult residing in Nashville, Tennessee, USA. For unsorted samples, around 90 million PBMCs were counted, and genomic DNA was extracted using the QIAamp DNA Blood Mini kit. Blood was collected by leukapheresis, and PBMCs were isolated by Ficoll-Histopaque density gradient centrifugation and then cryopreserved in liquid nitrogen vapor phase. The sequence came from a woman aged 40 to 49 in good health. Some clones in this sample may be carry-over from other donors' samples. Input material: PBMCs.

The nucleotides are TGTGCCAGCAGCTCTCGGACTTTCGGTGTAATGAACACTGAAGCTTTCTTT. It translates as CASSSRTFGVMNTEAFF. The rearrangement joined TRBV7-8 to TRBJ1-1; no confident D gene assignment can be made. From its cysteine to its phenylalanine, the CDR3 spans 17 amino acids. This entry keeps only the CDR3 DNA: 51 bases, framed from base 1. CDR1 is given as SGHVS and CDR2 as FQNEAQ, both from the germline V gene. Trimming costs V 4 bases and J 0 bases, and their ends lie 18 bases apart.